The subject of this entry is one TCR beta chain. The method was immunoSEQ multiplex PCR; TCRdb's version includes in-frame clones alone and lacks a portion of them. The table lists roughly 500,000 clones, about 80% of them singletons. The data are from a study of shared T cell receptors in the human thymus. Separately, the same data were catalogued under a study of human thymus T cells.

Sequencing input: thymocytes. The receptor was isolated from a boy less than two years old with a congenital heart defect.

CDR3 residues: CASSTDFSGANVLTF. As DNA, the CDR3 is TGTGCCAGCAGCACGGACTTCTCTGGGGCCAACGTCCTGACTTTC. V and J are TRBV7-2 and TRBJ2-6; maybe TRBD2 (5 bases). CDR1 and CDR2 (germline): SGHTA, FQGNSA. This CDR3 comprises 15 residues. V was trimmed by 5 bases and J by 0 bases, leaving 8 bases between them.